This paragraph reports one T cell receptor (beta chain). This CDR3 has 14 residues. Trimming removed 7 bases from V and 3 bases from J, with 15 bases in between. The germline V gene encodes CDR1 MNHNY and CDR2 SVGAGI (reference sequence). This sample stems from a study of blood T cell repertoires in COVID-19. Generated by immunoSEQ multiplex PCR, the TCRdb table keeps only in-frame clones and is missing some. The top ten clones hold around 5% of a sample with about 190,000 clones, more than 75% of them seen once. V and J are TRBV6-6 and TRBJ2-5; D may be TRBD1 or TRBD2 (5 bases each). Material for sequencing was peripheral blood. The sequence was obtained from a woman older than 75 with acute or convalescent COVID-19. CDR3: CASIRGGREETQYF. For the CDR3, the DNA is TGTGCCAGCATTCGGGGCGGCAGGGAAGAGACCCAGTACTTC.